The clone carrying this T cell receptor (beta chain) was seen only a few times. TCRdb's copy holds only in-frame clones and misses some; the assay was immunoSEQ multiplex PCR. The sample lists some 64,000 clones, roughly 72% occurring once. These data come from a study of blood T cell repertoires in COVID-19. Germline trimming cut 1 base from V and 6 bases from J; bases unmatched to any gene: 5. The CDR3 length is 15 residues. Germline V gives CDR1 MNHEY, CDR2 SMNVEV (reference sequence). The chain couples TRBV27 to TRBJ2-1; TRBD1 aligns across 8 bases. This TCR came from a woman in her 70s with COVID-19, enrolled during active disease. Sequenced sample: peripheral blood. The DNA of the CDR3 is TGTGCCAGCAGTTTATGGACAGGGAGGTCCAATGAGCAGTTCTTC. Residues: CASSLWTGRSNEQFF.